This T cell receptor beta chain was obtained from a study of blood T cell repertoires in COVID-19. The overall study: From the United States, Italy and Spain came samples of acute and convalescent COVID-19. PBMCs, B-cell-depleted T cells, or T cells provided the cDNA or gDNA that made up the material.

The CDR3 has 16 residues. V dropped 1 base and J dropped 0 bases, with 13 bases sitting between them. Germline lookup yields CDR1 SGHNT and CDR2 YYREEE (reference sequence). Authors' methods: Amplification from reference gene primers served as the basis for estimated nucleated cell counts. Sequencing was performed with immunoSEQ multiplex PCR; in TCRdb, only in-frame clones are kept and a portion is missing. The V and J calls and clone size come from that table; D and trimming were worked out from the DNA. The data show approximately 52,000 clones, approximately 92% seen once. The sequence was obtained from a man aged 50 or older with active COVID-19. V usage is TRBV5-4 and J usage is TRBJ1-1; D is possibly TRBD1 (5 bases). Sample: peripheral blood. The CDR3 is CASSLTRDLMNTEAFF. The CDR3, as DNA: TGTGCCAGCAGCTTGACCCGGGACTTGATGAACACTGAAGCTTTCTTT.